This T cell receptor beta chain originates from a study of T cell repertoires in cytomegalovirus infection. Study as a whole: Matching HLA type, along with CMV infection, was indicated by public TCR beta signatures.

TCRdb called the reads again in MiXCR, with one record for every CDR3 protein. The sample yields hundreds of thousands of distinct CDR3 sequences, about 24% seen once. Study-level points and caveats: Carriers of CMV and the relevant HLA type were discriminated by public TCR beta frequency.

The V gene lost 1 base and the J gene lost 5 bases, with 8 bases spanning the gap. The germline V gene has CDR1 MNHEY and CDR2 SVGAGI. The CDR3 runs to 14 residues. This clonotype was seen more than once but under ten times. Its antigen is as yet unknown. The sequence came from a human donor in good health (CMV status not recorded). Some clones in this sample may be carry-over from other donors' samples. The chain combines TRBV6-5 with TRBJ2-2; unclear D gene. The sequencing input was CD8+ T cells from PBMCs. CDR3 nucleotide sequence: TGTGCCAGCAGTTACTTAATGGGGACCGGGGAGCTGTTTTTT. It translates to CASSYLMGTGELFF.